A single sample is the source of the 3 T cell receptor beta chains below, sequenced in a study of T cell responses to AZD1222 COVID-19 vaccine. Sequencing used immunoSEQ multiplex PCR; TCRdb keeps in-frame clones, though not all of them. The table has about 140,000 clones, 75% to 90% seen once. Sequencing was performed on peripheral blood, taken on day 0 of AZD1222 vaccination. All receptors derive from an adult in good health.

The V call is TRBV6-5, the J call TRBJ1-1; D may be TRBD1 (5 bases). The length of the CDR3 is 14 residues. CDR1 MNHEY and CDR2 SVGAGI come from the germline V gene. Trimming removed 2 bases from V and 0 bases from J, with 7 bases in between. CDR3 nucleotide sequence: TGTGCCAGCAGTTACGGGACGGTGAACACTGAAGCTTTCTTT. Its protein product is CASSYGTVNTEAFF.

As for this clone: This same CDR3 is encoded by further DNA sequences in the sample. CDR3 protein: CASSPPGGRNQPQHF. DNA of the CDR3: TGTGCCAGCTCACCACCCGGGGGCAGGAATCAGCCCCAGCATTTT. The J gene is TRBJ1-5, the V gene TRBV18; a possible D gene is TRBD1 (6 bases). The germline CDR1 and CDR2 sequences are KGHSH and LQKENI. The ends were cut back, 0 bases at V and 4 bases at J, with 10 bases in the middle. The CDR3 spans 15 residues. The full variable domain, rest sourced from reference TRBV18 and TRBJ1-5, is NAGVMQNPRHLVRRRGQEARLRCSPMKGHSHVYWYRQLPEEGLKFMVYLQKENIIDESGMPKERFSAEFPKEGPSILRIQQVVRGDSAAYFCASSPPGGRNQPQHFGDGTRLSIL.

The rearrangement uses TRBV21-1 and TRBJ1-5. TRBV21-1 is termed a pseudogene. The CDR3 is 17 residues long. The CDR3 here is CASSKAAGRGCNQPQHF. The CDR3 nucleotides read TGTGCCAGCAGCAAAGCGGCGGGGCGGGGGTGCAATCAGCCCCAGCATTTT.